Sequencing of this T cell receptor (beta chain) was carried out in a study of tumor and adjacent non-tumor tissue in lung cancer. The wider study: Stage I to III disease affected 10 men and roughly 5 women aged about 31 to 85.

This clonotype turned up a few times. Its antigen is currently unknown. Per germline, CDR1 SGHAT and CDR2 FQNNGV. The V segment lost 11 bases and the J segment 3 bases; nucleotides outside the gene matches: 14. The CDR3 length is 15 residues. General study findings and limits: In normal lung, the top 100 clones were significantly more dominant than in tumor.

TCRbeta libraries were built with three rounds of nested PCR, modified from ARM-PCR. TCRdb recomputed calls from the multiplex PCR reads with MiXCR, one row per CDR3 protein. The table records some 95,000 distinct CDR3 sequences, around three quarters of them present only once. The template was RNA from unsorted bulk tissue. More than 3 cm separated this lung sample from the edge of the tumor. Sample: distant non-tumor lung tissue. The TCR sequence derives from a man in his 60s with small cell lung cancer. This chain links TRBV11-2 with TRBJ1-1, with TRBD1 matching over 8 bases. The CDR3 DNA is TGTGCCGGTAGCTTAGTAACAGGGGGGTACACTGAAGCTTTCTTT. Protein sequence: CAGSLVTGGYTEAFF.